This entry lists 23 T cell receptor beta chains sequenced from one sample in a study of cytomegalovirus exposure and HLA in healthy donors (dated by TCRdb to 2015 to 2018). The library came from the immunoSEQ multiplex PCR assay. Sourced from immuneACCESS, this table was stored by TCRdb with only in-frame sequences that have V and J called. A share of the clones is absent; for the studies checked, an unresolved V gene accounts for under half, and the remainder has no known explanation. This sample comprises more than 140,000 clones, approximately 88% of them detected only once. Over 3% of the sample goes to the ten largest clones. Material for sequencing was PBMCs. All receptors derive from a woman under 30 in good health and CMV-seropositive.

This sequence joins TRBV6-6 and TRBJ2-1; TRBD2 matches 7 bases. V lost 2 bases, J lost 5 bases, and 0 bases stayed unmatched. Germline CDR1 reads MNHNY; CDR2 reads SVGAGI (reference sequence). The CDR3 is made up of 13 amino acids. The CDR3: CASSYGRDNEQFF. The CDR3 coding sequence is TGTGCCAGCAGTTACGGGAGGGACAATGAGCAGTTCTTC.

This clone was seen repeatedly, ten times or more. The chain combines TRBV4-1 with TRBJ2-7; 10 bases are a match to TRBD1. This CDR3 comprises 15 residues. The junction had 3 bases not matched to a gene; V was cut back by 3 bases and J by 1 base. The V gene's germline CDR1 is MGHRA and CDR2 YSYEKL. The CDR3 protein is CASSHPGQGSYEQYF. DNA of the CDR3: TGCGCCAGCAGCCATCCGGGACAGGGGTCCTACGAGCAGTACTTC.

Only a few counts were recorded for this clone. The rearrangement joins TRBV5-1 to TRBJ2-7; 12 bases match TRBD2. In germline, CDR1 is SGHRS, CDR2 YFSETQ. The CDR3 length is 15 residues. V shed 4 bases, J shed 2 bases, and the junction held 4 bases outside the gene matches. The CDR3 DNA follows: TGCGCCAGCAGCCCCCTAGCGGGAGGGCCCTACGAGCAGTACTTC. This gives the protein CASSPLAGGPYEQYF.

The genes are TRBV27 and TRBJ2-3; no definite D call. The CDR3 spans 12 residues. Germline lookup yields CDR1 MNHEY and CDR2 SMNVEV (reference sequence). V lost 5 bases and J 1 base, leaving 4 bases between the germline ends. The CDR3: CASSEGTDTQYF. DNA of the CDR3: TGTGCCAGCAGTGAGGGCACAGATACGCAGTATTTT.

This chain connects TRBV30 to TRBJ2-7; D gene uncertain. This CDR3 comprises 12 residues. Trimming took off 2 bases at V and 3 bases at J, with 8 bases between the two ends. Germline values: CDR1 GTSNPN, CDR2 SVGIG (reference sequence). The CDR3 here is CAWSRSDYEQYF. Written as DNA, the CDR3 is TGTGCCTGGAGTCGGTCTGACTACGAGCAGTACTTC.

The count of this clone is one. The V call is TRBV7-2, the J call TRBJ1-3; D remains unclear. Deletions cut 3 bases from V and 2 bases from J, with 11 bases between. Germline V lookup: CDR1 SGHTA, CDR2 FQGNSA. The CDR3 is 15 amino acids. CDR3 amino acids: CASSFRWRTGNTIYF. CDR3 in DNA: TGTGCCAGCAGCTTCAGATGGCGGACTGGAAACACCATATATTTT.

The V and J genes are TRBV7-8 and TRBJ1-5; TRBD1 matches 7 bases. Trimming cost V 5 bases and J 4 bases; bases outside gene matches: 8. Germline CDR1 is SGHVS and CDR2 is FQNEAQ. The CDR3 length is 15 residues. The CDR3 nucleotides read TGTGCCAGCAGCAAAAGACAGGGAGGTAATCAGCCCCAGCATTTT. It encodes CASSKRQGGNQPQHF.

The rearrangement links TRBV23-1 to TRBJ2-3; 13 bases are shared with TRBD2. TRBV23-1 is noted as an ORF with a role that remains uncertain. The CDR3 loop spans 20 amino acids. With 0 bases clipped from V and 2 bases from J, the junction kept 11 bases outside the gene matches. The CDR3 coding sequence is TGCGCCAGCAGTCAATCGAGGCGCAGGACTAGCGGGAGACTCACAGATACGCAGTATTTT. This codes for CASSQSRRRTSGRLTDTQYF.

The chain has TRBV19 and TRBJ2-7; D is unclear. The CDR3 sequence is 13 residues long. The V gene lost 1 base and the J gene lost 1 base, with 5 bases spanning the gap. In germline, CDR1 is LNHDA, CDR2 SQIVND (reference sequence). The DNA for the CDR3 is TGTGCCAGTAGTATAGCTAATTCCTACGAGCAGTACTTC. This sequence encodes CASSIANSYEQYF.

This clone was recorded only once. The chain is built from TRBV27 and TRBJ2-7; TRBD2 matches at 9 bases. The ends lost 2 bases at V and 5 bases at J; junction bases unmatched: 7. The CDR3 is made up of 15 amino acids. CDR1 is MNHEY, CDR2 SMNVEV, per germline (reference sequence). Written as DNA, the CDR3 is TGTGCCAGCAGTTTAACCCTAGCGGGACTGAACGAGCAGTACTTC. Protein: CASSLTLAGLNEQYF.

This clone is a singleton in its sample. The V and J genes are TRBV19 and TRBJ2-5, with 13 nucleotides matching TRBD2. V was clipped by 5 bases and J by 2 bases; unmatched bases: 5. Germline assignment: CDR1 LNHDA and CDR2 SQIVND (reference sequence). The CDR3 sequence is 16 residues long. CDR3 amino acids: CASSSQGLAGQETQYF. The CDR3 bases are TGTGCCAGTAGTTCTCAGGGACTAGCGGGACAAGAGACCCAGTACTTC.

J is TRBJ2-7 and V is TRBV5-6, with 9 bases identical to TRBD1. V shed 0 bases and J 6 bases; nucleotides not matched to a gene: 4. This CDR3 has 14 residues. CDR1 is SGHDT and CDR2 is YYEEEE in the germline V gene. CDR3 amino acids: CASSLDRGLSEQYF. CDR3 in DNA: TGTGCCAGCAGCTTGGACAGGGGGCTATCCGAGCAGTACTTC. The whole variable domain, filled in from reference TRBV5-6 and TRBJ2-7, reads DAGVTQSPTHLIKTRGQQVTLRCSPKSGHDTVSWYQQALGQGPQFIFQYYEEEERQRGNFPDRFSGHQFPNYSSELNVNALLLGDSALYLCASSLDRGLSEQYFGPGTRLTVT.

The chain uses TRBV5-1 and TRBJ2-5, with 8 bases aligning to TRBD1. The CDR3 sequence is 15 residues long. CDR1 is SGHRS and CDR2 is YFSETQ in the germline V gene. V was pared by 0 bases and J by 5 bases, with 6 bases of the junction left unmatched. CDR3 nucleotides: TGCGCCAGCAGCTTGGGACAGGGGTTGAGGGAGACCCAGTACTTC. It specifies CASSLGQGLRETQYF.

The rearrangement uses TRBV29-1 and TRBJ1-1; the D gene is possibly TRBD1 (5 bases). Trimming left V 4 bases short and J 6 bases short, with 15 bases between. The CDR3 is 13 residues long. CDR1 SQVTM and CDR2 ANQGSEA come from the germline V gene. CDR3 sequence (DNA): TGCAGCGTTGGGGTGCCAGGGCTCGCTGAAGCTTTCTTT. Amino acid sequence: CSVGVPGLAEAFF.

The gene calls are TRBV5-1 and TRBJ2-7; D is perhaps TRBD2 (5 bases). Germline lookup yields CDR1 SGHRS and CDR2 YFSETQ. This CDR3 is built from 14 residues. V was trimmed by 0 bases and J by 0 bases, leaving 7 bases between them. The CDR3 protein is CASSLGTASYEQYF. The CDR3 DNA is TGCGCCAGCAGCTTGGGGACTGCCTCCTACGAGCAGTACTTC.

V is TRBV4-1 and J is TRBJ2-3; TRBD2 aligns across 10 bases. The junction had 10 bases not matched to a gene; V was cut back by 2 bases and J by 5 bases. Germline-derived CDR1 and CDR2 are MGHRA and YSYEKL. The CDR3 has 17 residues. The CDR3 DNA follows: TGCGCCAGCAGCCAACTTCCGGGACTAGCGTCGGTAGATACGCAGTATTTT. Its translation: CASSQLPGLASVDTQYF.

The chain carries TRBV30 and TRBJ2-5; a weak D match, TRBD1 (6 bases). The CDR3 extends over 12 amino acids. The V gene's germline CDR1 is GTSNPN and CDR2 SVGIG (reference sequence). V gave up 2 bases and J gave up 2 bases, with 6 bases separating them. The CDR3 reads CAWSRGQETQYF. In nucleotides, the CDR3 is TGTGCCTGGAGTAGGGGGCAAGAGACCCAGTACTTC. Drawing the rest from reference TRBV30 and TRBJ2-5, the complete variable domain is SQTIHQWPATLVQPVGSPLSLECTVEGTSNPNLYWYRQAAGRGLQLLFYSVGIGQISSEVPQNLSASRPQDRQFILSSKKLLLSDSGFYLCAWSRGQETQYFGPGTRLLVL.

The gene calls are TRBV27 and TRBJ2-7, with D tentatively TRBD1 (5 bases). This CDR3 spans 14 amino acids. Trimming pared 5 bases from V and 6 bases from J, leaving 17 bases between. CDR1 is MNHEY and CDR2 is SMNVEV in the germline V gene (reference sequence). The CDR3 DNA reads TGTGCCAGCAGTCCTCTTGACAGAATTGGCGAGCAGTACTTC. As protein: CASSPLDRIGEQYF.

J is TRBJ2-2 and V is TRBV7-2; tentative D call: TRBD2 (7 bases). The CDR3 extends over 14 amino acids. V gave up 7 bases and J gave up 3 bases, with 12 bases separating them. The germline V gene encodes CDR1 SGHTA and CDR2 FQGNSA. The DNA for the CDR3 is TGTGCCAGCACCCGGGGGGCATACACCGGGGAGCTGTTTTTT. Translated: CASTRGAYTGELFF.

The chain has TRBV7-9 and TRBJ1-2; 9 bases are a match to TRBD1. Germline assignment: CDR1 SEHNR and CDR2 FQNEAQ (reference sequence). V lost 6 bases, J lost 3 bases, and 5 bases stayed unmatched. The CDR3 sequence is 14 residues long. This chain's CDR3 is CASSRTGGDYGYTF. The CDR3 DNA is TGTGCCAGCAGTCGAACAGGGGGCGACTATGGCTACACCTTC. The full variable domain, completed using reference TRBV7-9 and TRBJ1-2, is DTGVSQNPRHKITKRGQNVTFRCDPISEHNRLYWYRQTLGQGPEFLTYFQNEAQLEKSRLLSDRFSAERPKGSFSTLEIQRTEQGDSAMYLCASSRTGGDYGYTFGSGTRLTVV.

The chain recombines TRBV5-1 with TRBJ2-1, with TRBD1 as a possible D gene (5 bases). The germline V gene encodes CDR1 SGHRS and CDR2 YFSETQ. Between the trimmed V and J ends, which lost 6 bases and 7 bases, there was a span of 20 bases. The CDR3 spans 15 residues. CDR3 protein: CASTPLGRARNEQFF. The CDR3, as DNA: TGCGCCAGCACCCCCCTAGGCAGGGCGAGAAATGAGCAGTTCTTC.

The V and J genes are TRBV7-2 and TRBJ2-7, with TRBD2 matching over 7 bases. This CDR3 has 13 amino acids. J lost 5 bases, V lost 1 base, and 2 bases had no gene match. Germline V gene lookup returns CDR1 SGHTA and CDR2 FQGNSA. CDR3 nucleotides: TGTGCCAGCAGCTTAGGCGGGACTAACGAGCAGTACTTC. Its protein product is CASSLGGTNEQYF.

The chain carries TRBV18 and TRBJ1-4, with D unresolved. The germline V gene has CDR1 KGHSH and CDR2 LQKENI. Trimming removed 4 bases at V and 0 bases at J, with 6 bases between. This CDR3 is 14 amino acids long. The chain's CDR3 is CASSRAATNEKLFF. The CDR3 bases are TGTGCCAGCTCACGAGCGGCAACTAATGAAAAACTGTTTTTT. Combining the CDR3 with reference TRBV18 and TRBJ1-4 gives the whole variable domain NAGVMQNPRHLVRRRGQEARLRCSPMKGHSHVYWYRQLPEEGLKFMVYLQKENIIDESGMPKERFSAEFPKEGPSILRIQQVVRGDSAAYFCASSRAATNEKLFFGSGTQLSVL.